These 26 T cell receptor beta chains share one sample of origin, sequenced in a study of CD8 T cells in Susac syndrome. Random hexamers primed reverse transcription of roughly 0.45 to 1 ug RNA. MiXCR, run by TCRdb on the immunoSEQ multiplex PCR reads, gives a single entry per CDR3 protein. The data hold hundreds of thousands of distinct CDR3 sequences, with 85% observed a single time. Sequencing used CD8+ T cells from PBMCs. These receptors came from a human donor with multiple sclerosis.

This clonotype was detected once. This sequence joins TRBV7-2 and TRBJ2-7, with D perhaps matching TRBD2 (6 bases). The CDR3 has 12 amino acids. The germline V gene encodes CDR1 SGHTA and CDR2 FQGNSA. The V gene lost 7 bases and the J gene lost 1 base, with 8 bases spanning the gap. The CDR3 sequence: CASKEGSYEQYF. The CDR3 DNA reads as TGTGCCAGCAAGGAGGGTTCCTACGAGCAGTACTTC.

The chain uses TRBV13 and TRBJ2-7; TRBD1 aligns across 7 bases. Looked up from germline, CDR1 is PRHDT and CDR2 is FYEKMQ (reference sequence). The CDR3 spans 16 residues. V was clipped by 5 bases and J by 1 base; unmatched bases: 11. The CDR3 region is CASSPGRDRPSYEQYF. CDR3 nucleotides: TGTGCCAGCAGCCCCGGAAGGGACAGACCATCCTACGAGCAGTACTTC.

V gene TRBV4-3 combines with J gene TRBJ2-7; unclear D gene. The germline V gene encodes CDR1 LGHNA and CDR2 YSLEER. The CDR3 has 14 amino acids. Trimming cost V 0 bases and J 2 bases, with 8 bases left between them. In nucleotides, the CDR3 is TGCGCCAGCAGCCAAGACGCAGTCGCCTACGAGCAGTACTTC. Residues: CASSQDAVAYEQYF.

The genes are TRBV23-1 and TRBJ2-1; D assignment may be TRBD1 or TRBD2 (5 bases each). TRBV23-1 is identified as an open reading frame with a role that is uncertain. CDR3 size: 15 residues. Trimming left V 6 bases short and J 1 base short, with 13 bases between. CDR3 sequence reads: CASRNGTSSYNEQFF. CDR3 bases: TGCGCCAGCAGAAACGGGACCTCGTCCTACAATGAGCAGTTCTTC.

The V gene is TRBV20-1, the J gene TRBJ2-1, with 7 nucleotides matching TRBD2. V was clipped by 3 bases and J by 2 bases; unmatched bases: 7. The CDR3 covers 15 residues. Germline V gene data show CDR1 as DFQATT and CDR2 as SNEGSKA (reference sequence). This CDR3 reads CSARSLADTYNEQFF. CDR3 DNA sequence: TGCAGTGCTAGGTCCCTAGCGGATACCTACAATGAGCAGTTCTTC.

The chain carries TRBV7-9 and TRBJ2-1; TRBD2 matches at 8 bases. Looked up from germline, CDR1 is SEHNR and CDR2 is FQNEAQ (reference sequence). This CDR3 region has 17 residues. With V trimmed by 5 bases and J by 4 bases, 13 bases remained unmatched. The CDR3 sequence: CASSAGGGLAGYNEQFF. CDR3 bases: TGTGCCAGCAGCGCGGGAGGCGGCCTAGCGGGTTACAATGAGCAGTTCTTC.

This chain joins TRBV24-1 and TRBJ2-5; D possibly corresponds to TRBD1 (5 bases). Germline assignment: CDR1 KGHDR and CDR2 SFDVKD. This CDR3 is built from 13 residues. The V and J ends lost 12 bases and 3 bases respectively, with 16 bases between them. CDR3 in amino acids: CAVPRVSEETQYF. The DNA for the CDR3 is TGTGCCGTTCCCAGGGTCAGTGAAGAGACCCAGTACTTC.

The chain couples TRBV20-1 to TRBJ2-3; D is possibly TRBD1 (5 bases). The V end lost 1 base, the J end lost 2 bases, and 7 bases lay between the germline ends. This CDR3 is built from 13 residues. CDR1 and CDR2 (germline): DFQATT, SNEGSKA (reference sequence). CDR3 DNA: TGCAGTGCTAGAGGAGGACACACAGATACGCAGTATTTT. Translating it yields CSARGGHTDTQYF.

This CDR3 reads CASGGTGGTYEQYF. Here the CDR3 DNA reads TGTGCCAGCGGCGGGACAGGGGGGACCTACGAGCAGTACTTC. V and J are TRBV7-9 and TRBJ2-7, with 11 bases matching TRBD1. The CDR3 sequence is 14 residues long. Trimming at V came to 8 bases and at J to 2 bases, leaving 5 bases not matched to a gene. CDR1 SEHNR and CDR2 FQNEAQ come from the germline V gene (reference sequence).

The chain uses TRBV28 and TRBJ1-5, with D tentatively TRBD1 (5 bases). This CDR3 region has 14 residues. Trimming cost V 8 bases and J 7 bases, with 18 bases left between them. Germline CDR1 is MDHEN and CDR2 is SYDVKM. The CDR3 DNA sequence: TGTGCCAGCGCCTTTTTCGGGGGGAGGCAGCCCCAGCATTTT. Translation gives CASAFFGGRQPQHF.

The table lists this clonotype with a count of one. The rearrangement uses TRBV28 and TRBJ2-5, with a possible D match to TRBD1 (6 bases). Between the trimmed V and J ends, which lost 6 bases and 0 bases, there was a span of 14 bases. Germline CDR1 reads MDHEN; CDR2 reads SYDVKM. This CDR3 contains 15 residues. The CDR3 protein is CASSRTWDNQETQYF. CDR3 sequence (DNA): TGTGCCAGCAGCCGAACGTGGGACAACCAAGAGACCCAGTACTTC.

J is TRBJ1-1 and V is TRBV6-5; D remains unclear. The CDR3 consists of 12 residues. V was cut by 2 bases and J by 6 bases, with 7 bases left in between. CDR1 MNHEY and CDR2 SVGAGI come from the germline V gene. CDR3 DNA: TGTGCCAGCAGTTACATGGGAGCTGAAGCTTTCTTT. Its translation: CASSYMGAEAFF.

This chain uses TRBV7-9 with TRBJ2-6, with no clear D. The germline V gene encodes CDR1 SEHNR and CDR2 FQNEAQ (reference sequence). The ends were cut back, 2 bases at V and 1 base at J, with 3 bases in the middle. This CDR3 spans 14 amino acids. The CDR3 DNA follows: TGTGCCAGCAGCTTACAATCTGGGGCCAACGTCCTGACTTTC. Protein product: CASSLQSGANVLTF.

For the CDR3, the DNA is TGTGCCAGCAGCCAGGGGGGTCGATACACTGAAGCTTTCTTT. Its translation is CASSQGGRYTEAFF. V usage is TRBV6-2 or TRBV6-3 and J usage is TRBJ1-1, with 7 bases that match TRBD1. The V gene end was trimmed by 6 bases and the J gene end by 3 bases; junction bases not matched to a gene: 7. The CDR3 loop spans 14 amino acids. The germline V gene has CDR1 MNHEY and CDR2 SVGEGT.

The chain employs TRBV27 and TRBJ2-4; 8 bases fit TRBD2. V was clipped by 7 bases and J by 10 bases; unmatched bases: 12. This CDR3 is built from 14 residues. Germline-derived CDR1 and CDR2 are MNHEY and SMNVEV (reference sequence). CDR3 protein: CASNELADPRIQYF. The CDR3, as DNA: TGTGCCAGCAACGAACTAGCGGATCCTAGAATTCAGTACTTC.

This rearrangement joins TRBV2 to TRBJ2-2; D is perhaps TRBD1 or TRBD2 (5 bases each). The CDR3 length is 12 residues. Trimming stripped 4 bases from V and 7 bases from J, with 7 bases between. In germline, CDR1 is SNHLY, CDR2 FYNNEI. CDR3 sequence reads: CASSVGGGELFF. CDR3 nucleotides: TGTGCCAGCAGTGTTGGGGGCGGGGAGCTGTTTTTT.

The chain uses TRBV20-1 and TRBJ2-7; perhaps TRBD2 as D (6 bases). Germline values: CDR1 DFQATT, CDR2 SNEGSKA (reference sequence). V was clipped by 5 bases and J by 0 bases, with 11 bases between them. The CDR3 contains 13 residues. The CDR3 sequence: CSADASVSYEQYF. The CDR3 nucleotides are TGCAGTGCTGATGCTAGCGTCTCCTACGAGCAGTACTTC.

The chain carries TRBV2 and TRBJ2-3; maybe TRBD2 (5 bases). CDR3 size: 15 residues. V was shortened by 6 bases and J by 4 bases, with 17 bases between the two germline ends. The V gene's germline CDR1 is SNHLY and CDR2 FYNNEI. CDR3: CASSSPGLGSDTQYF. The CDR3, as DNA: TGTGCCAGCAGCTCACCGGGATTAGGATCAGATACGCAGTATTTT.

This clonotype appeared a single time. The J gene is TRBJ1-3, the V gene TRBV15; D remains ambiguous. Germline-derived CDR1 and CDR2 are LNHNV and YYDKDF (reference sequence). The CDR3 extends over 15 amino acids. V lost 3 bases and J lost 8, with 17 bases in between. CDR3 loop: CATSRDATGLDTIYF. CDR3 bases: TGTGCCACCAGCAGGGACGCCACCGGTCTAGACACCATATATTTT.

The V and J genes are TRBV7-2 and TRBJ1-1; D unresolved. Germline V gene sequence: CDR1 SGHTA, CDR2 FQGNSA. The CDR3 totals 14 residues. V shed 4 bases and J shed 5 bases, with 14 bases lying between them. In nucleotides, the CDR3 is TGTGCCAGCAGCTCGGGTTTTATAGGGACTGAAGCTTTCTTT. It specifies CASSSGFIGTEAFF.

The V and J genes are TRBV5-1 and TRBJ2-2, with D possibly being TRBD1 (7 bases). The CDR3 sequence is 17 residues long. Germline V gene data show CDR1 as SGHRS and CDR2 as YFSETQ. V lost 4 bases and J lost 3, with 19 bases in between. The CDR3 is CASSPKTQGGDTGELFF. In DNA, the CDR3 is TGCGCCAGCAGCCCGAAGACCCAGGGGGGAGACACCGGGGAGCTGTTTTTT.

CDR3 sequence (DNA): TGTGCCAGCAGTTCCCGACAGGGGGTAGGGTACGAGCAGTACTTC. Encoded protein: CASSSRQGVGYEQYF. This sequence joins TRBV6-7 and TRBJ2-7, with 9 bases identical to TRBD1. TRBV6-7 is an ORF; its function is uncertain. The CDR3 sequence is 15 residues long. V shed 4 bases and J 4 bases; nucleotides not matched to a gene: 8.

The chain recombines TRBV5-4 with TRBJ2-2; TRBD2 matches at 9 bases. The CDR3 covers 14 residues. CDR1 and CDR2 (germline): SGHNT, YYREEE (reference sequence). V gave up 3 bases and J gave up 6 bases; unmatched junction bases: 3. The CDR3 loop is CASSSGLAPGELFF. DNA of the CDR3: TGTGCCAGCAGCTCAGGACTAGCGCCCGGGGAGCTGTTTTTT.

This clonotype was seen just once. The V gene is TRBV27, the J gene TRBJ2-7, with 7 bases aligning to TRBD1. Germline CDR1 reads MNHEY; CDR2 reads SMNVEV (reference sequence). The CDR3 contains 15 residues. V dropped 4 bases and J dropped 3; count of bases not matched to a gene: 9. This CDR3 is CASSSPRDSHYEQYF. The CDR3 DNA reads TGTGCCAGCAGTTCGCCCCGGGACAGCCACTACGAGCAGTACTTC.

The CDR3 DNA sequence: TGTGCCAGCAGCCCGATAAGAGAGGAGACCCAGTACTTC. It specifies CASSPIREETQYF. The chain couples TRBV14 to TRBJ2-5; D gene unclear. V lost 4 bases and J lost 5, with 11 bases in between. From germline, CDR1 is SGHDN and CDR2 FVKESK. The CDR3 is 13 residues long.

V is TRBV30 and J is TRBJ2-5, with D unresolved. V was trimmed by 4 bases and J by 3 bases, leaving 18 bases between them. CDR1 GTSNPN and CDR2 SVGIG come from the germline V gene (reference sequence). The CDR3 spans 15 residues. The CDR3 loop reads CAWMDLVRPEETQYF. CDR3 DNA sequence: TGTGCCTGGATGGACCTGGTGCGTCCTGAAGAGACCCAGTACTTC.